The 18 T cell receptor beta chains below were found in one sample sequenced in a study of shared clonotypes between healthy human individuals (dated by TCRdb to between 2020 and 2021). Library construction relied on the immunoSEQ multiplex PCR assay. The immuneACCESS repertoire file appears here via TCRdb, limited to in-frame rearrangements. These files lack a portion of the clones; in checked studies, under half of the deficit traces to unresolved V genes, and the cause of the others is not known. This sample comprises fewer than 600,000 clones, approximately 80% of them detected only once. The ten most abundant clones make up about 11% of the sample. The material sequenced was PBMCs. Receptors originate from a woman between 40 and 55 years old in good health. Some clones in this sample may be carry-over from other donors' samples.

Of note for this clone: This may arise from a read error, as a much more abundant clone is one base away. The chain employs TRBV5-1 and TRBJ2-5; perhaps TRBD2 as D (5 bases). V gave up 3 bases and J gave up 5 bases, with 17 bases separating them. This CDR3 spans 15 amino acids. In germline, CDR1 is SGHRS, CDR2 YFSETQ. CDR3 protein: CASSSAGEGSETQYF. The CDR3, as DNA: TGCGCCAGCAGCTCCGCTGGAGAGGGCTCGGAGACCCAGTACTTC.

The CDR3 is CASSFQGLASDTQYF. The CDR3 DNA is TGTGCCAGCAGCTTCCAGGGGCTCGCCTCAGATACGCAGTATTTT. The rearrangement links TRBV7-9 to TRBJ2-3; D possibly corresponds to TRBD1 (6 bases). The CDR3 is made up of 15 amino acids. The germline gives CDR1 SEHNR, CDR2 FQNEAQ (reference sequence). Trimming cost V 3 bases and J 4 bases, with 14 bases left between them.

The chain uses TRBV10-3 and TRBJ1-1; D possibly corresponds to TRBD1 (6 bases). V was trimmed by 3 bases and J by 7 bases, leaving 12 bases between them. Looked up from germline, CDR1 is ENHRY and CDR2 is SYGVKD. CDR3 length: 13 residues. The CDR3 DNA reads TGTGCCATCAGTGAAGGGACACGATTTGAAGCTTTCTTT. Encoded protein: CAISEGTRFEAFF.

In its sample, this clone was seen many times. The chain employs TRBV20-1 and TRBJ2-5; D is possibly TRBD1 (5 bases). The CDR3 is 10 residues long. Germline lookup yields CDR1 DFQATT and CDR2 SNEGSKA (reference sequence). Trimming removed 5 bases from V and 12 bases from J, with 13 bases in between. The CDR3, as DNA: TGCAGTGCTCCCGCCTCAGGGAAGTACTTC. Translation: CSAPASGKYF.

This clone was found a few times. This chain links TRBV4-1 with TRBJ2-3, with 7 bases that match TRBD2. Trimming removed 7 bases from V and 3 bases from J; junction bases left unmatched: 10. The germline V gene encodes CDR1 MGHRA and CDR2 YSYEKL. CDR3 length equals 15 residues. The DNA for the CDR3 is TGCGCCAGCACTCTTGGTAGTAGCGGGACAGATACGCAGTATTTT. This codes for CASTLGSSGTDTQYF.

The chain is built from TRBV9 and TRBJ2-1; TRBD1 matches at 9 bases. Germline CDR1 is SGDLS and CDR2 is YYNGEE. CDR3 size: 15 residues. J gave up 8 bases and V 0 bases, and 6 bases lay outside the gene matches. For the CDR3, the DNA is TGTGCCAGCAGCGTAGTTGGACAGGGGACGCATGAGCAGTTCTTC. Translation gives CASSVVGQGTHEQFF. The full variable domain, its missing parts supplied by reference TRBV9 and TRBJ2-1, is DSGVTQTPKHLITATGQRVTLRCSPRSGDLSVYWYQQSLDQGLQFLIQYYNGEERAKGNILERFSAQQFPDLHSELNLSSLELGDSALYFCASSVVGQGTHEQFFGPGTRLTVL.

The chain is built from TRBV30 and TRBJ1-2, with D maybe TRBD1 (5 bases). Germline CDR1 reads GTSNPN; CDR2 reads SVGIG (reference sequence). This CDR3 comprises 14 residues. Trimming took 0 bases from V and 2 from J, leaving 10 bases between them. CDR3 amino acids: CAWSVGGVNYGYTF. The CDR3 DNA sequence: TGTGCCTGGAGTGTAGGAGGGGTCAACTATGGCTACACCTTC.

The V gene is TRBV28, the J gene TRBJ1-2, with a possible D match to TRBD1 (6 bases). The CDR3 covers 15 residues. V lost 7 bases, J lost 0 bases, and 15 bases lay in between. The germline V gene encodes CDR1 MDHEN and CDR2 SYDVKM. DNA of the CDR3: TGTGCCAGCACTATTGCTGGGACAACTAACTATGGCTACACCTTC. As protein: CASTIAGTTNYGYTF.

A note on this clone: Its ends do not fully match the called genes, so a read error is possible. The chain is built from TRBV9 and TRBJ2-3; 8 bases fit TRBD1. Germline V gene sequence: CDR1 SGDLS, CDR2 YYNGEE. The CDR3 is 14 amino acids. The DNA for the CDR3 is TGTGCCAGCAGCGGAGGGACAGGAAACAGATACGCAGTATTT. It is translated as CASSGGTGNRYAVF.

This clone was observed once. This sequence is one base from a far larger clone and is likely a read error. Additional DNA sequences in this sample encode the identical CDR3. The V gene is TRBV7-2, the J gene TRBJ1-2, with D uncertain. This CDR3 comprises 12 residues. Germline V gives CDR1 SGHTA, CDR2 FQGNSA. V lost 3 bases and J lost 0, with 2 bases in between. The CDR3 spells CASSFTNYGYTF. Written as DNA, the CDR3 is TGTGCCAGCAGCTTTACTAACTATGGCTACACCTTC.

In this sample, this clone turned up once. The chain recombines TRBV27 with TRBJ2-3; D gene unclear. CDR1 MNHEY and CDR2 SMNVEV come from the germline V gene (reference sequence). V was pared by 3 bases and J by 6 bases, with 4 bases between. This CDR3 contains 11 residues. DNA for the CDR3: TGTGCCAGCAGTTTTATGGATACGCAGTATTTT. This sequence encodes CASSFMDTQYF.

This clone was picked up a small number of times. The chain recombines TRBV6-1 with TRBJ2-7, with D perhaps assigned TRBD1 or TRBD2 (6 bases each). This CDR3 contains 14 residues. CDR1 and CDR2 (germline): MNHNS, SASEGT. The CDR3 region is CVLRGGRGSYEQYF. CDR3 bases: TGTGTCCTACGAGGGGGGAGAGGTTCCTACGAGCAGTACTTC.

The chain uses TRBV5-5 and TRBJ2-7, with D maybe TRBD2 (5 bases). Germline assignment: CDR1 SGHKS and CDR2 YYEKEE (reference sequence). The CDR3 is 13 residues long. Trimming took off 4 bases at V and 6 bases at J, with 14 bases between the two ends. The CDR3 region has the DNA TGTGCCAGCAGCCCAAGGACTGTTGCCGAGCAGTACTTC. The encoded protein is CASSPRTVAEQYF.

V and J are TRBV28 and TRBJ2-1; the D is unclear. CDR1 is MDHEN, CDR2 SYDVKM, per germline. V was pared by 2 bases and J by 0 bases, with 14 bases between. The CDR3 is made up of 17 amino acids. CDR3 region: CASSLAAHPFSYNEQFF. The CDR3 coding sequence is TGTGCCAGCAGTTTAGCGGCGCACCCCTTCTCCTACAATGAGCAGTTCTTC. Complete variable domain (other parts from reference TRBV28 and TRBJ2-1): DVKVTQSSRYLVKRTGEKVFLECVQDMDHENMFWYRQDPGLGLRLIYFSYDVKMKEKGDIPEGYSVSREKKERFSLILESASTNQTSMYLCASSLAAHPFSYNEQFFGPGTRLTVL.

This chain links TRBV7-8 with TRBJ2-7; D not resolved. The V gene's germline CDR1 is SGHVS and CDR2 FQNEAQ. Trimming took 3 bases from V and 3 from J, leaving 9 bases between them. The CDR3 loop spans 13 amino acids. In DNA form, the CDR3 reads TGTGCCAGCAGCTTCCACCGATTCTACGAGCAGTACTTC. It encodes CASSFHRFYEQYF.

The chain recombines TRBV7-9 with TRBJ2-6; perhaps D is TRBD1 or TRBD2 (6 bases each). The CDR3 is made up of 15 amino acids. CDR1 and CDR2 (germline): SEHNR, FQNEAQ (reference sequence). The V and J ends lost 7 bases and 3 bases respectively, with 13 bases between them. The CDR3: CASNEGGFGANVLTF. For the CDR3, the DNA is TGTGCCAGCAACGAGGGGGGCTTTGGGGCCAACGTCCTGACTTTC.

The V gene is TRBV7-9, the J gene TRBJ1-5; D gene unclear. The V gene's germline CDR1 is SEHNR and CDR2 FQNEAQ (reference sequence). V dropped 2 bases and J dropped 9 bases, with 8 bases sitting between them. CDR3 length equals 12 residues. The DNA of the CDR3 is TGTGCCAGCAGCTTATGGCGGGGGCCCCAGCATTTT. Its translation: CASSLWRGPQHF.

CDR3 in DNA: TGTGCCACCAGCAGTCATAGACAGGGTCCAGGCTACACCTTC. Amino acid sequence: CATSSHRQGPGYTF. This rearrangement joins TRBV15 to TRBJ1-2, with 7 bases matching TRBD1. With 3 bases clipped from V and 8 bases from J, the junction kept 9 bases outside the gene matches. The CDR3 consists of 14 residues. The V gene's germline CDR1 is LNHNV and CDR2 YYDKDF (reference sequence).